Listed below are T cell receptor beta chains from one sample, sequenced in a study of T cells in localized non-small cell lung cancer. Here immunoSEQ multiplex PCR was the method, and the copy in TCRdb shows in-frame clones only, minus some. Here the sample spans fewer than 75,000 clones, around 85% being singletons. Sample: peripheral blood, taken before any cancer treatment. These receptor sequences come from a female donor at least 60 years old with stage I lung adenocarcinoma. Both conserved end residues are part of each CDR3. The D gene is left open where the match is weak. Clone size is not always given. Where it is, it says once, few, many or a class for expanded clones.

v_call: TRBV13; d_call: .; clone_size: .; j_call: TRBJ1-2; cdr3_nt: TGTGCCAGCAGCTTAAACCCGGAATCCTATGGCTACACCTTC; cdr3_aa: CASSLNPESYGYTF
v_call: TRBV9; d_call: .; clone_size: few; j_call: TRBJ1-2; cdr3_nt: TGTGCCAGCAGCGCCGATCGCATAGGAAACTACTATGGCTACACCTTC; cdr3_aa: CASSADRIGNYYGYTF
v_call: TRBV7-6; d_call: TRBD1; clone_size: .; j_call: TRBJ2-7; cdr3_nt: TGTGCCAGCAGCTTAGGATCCGGGACAGGGGACAACGAGCAGTACTTC; cdr3_aa: CASSLGSGTGDNEQYF
v_call: TRBV5-4; d_call: TRBD2; clone_size: .; j_call: TRBJ2-2; cdr3_nt: TGTGCCAGCAGCCCTAGCGGGAGCAACACCGGGGAGCTGTTTTTT; cdr3_aa: CASSPSGSNTGELFF
v_call: TRBV14; d_call: TRBD2; clone_size: .; j_call: TRBJ2-2; cdr3_nt: TGTGCCAGCAGTCCAGCCGGACGGAGGGGACTAGCGGGACCGAACACCGGGGAGCTGTTTTTT; cdr3_aa: CASSPAGRRGLAGPNTGELFF
v_call: TRBV9; d_call: .; clone_size: once; j_call: TRBJ2-5; cdr3_nt: TGTGCCAGCAGCGTACGGGCAGGGGCCCAAGAGACCCAGTACTTC; cdr3_aa: CASSVRAGAQETQYF
v_call: TRBV19; d_call: .; clone_size: .; j_call: TRBJ1-1; cdr3_nt: TGTGCCAGTAGTATCTCTTTGAACACTGAAGCTTTCTTT; cdr3_aa: CASSISLNTEAFF
v_call: TRBV9; d_call: .; clone_size: .; j_call: TRBJ2-7; cdr3_nt: TGTGCCAGCAGCGTAGATACTAGCCGTTCCTACGAGCAGTACTTT; cdr3_aa: CASSVDTSRSYEQYF
v_call: TRBV25-1; d_call: .; clone_size: .; j_call: TRBJ2-6; cdr3_nt: TGTGCCAGCAGCCAGGGGGGACGGGGCTCTGGGGCCAACGTCCTGACTTTC; cdr3_aa: CASSQGGRGSGANVLTF
v_call: TRBV28; d_call: .; clone_size: .; j_call: TRBJ1-2; cdr3_nt: TGTGCCAGCAGCCCCCCAGCTAACTATGGCTACACCTTC; cdr3_aa: CASSPPANYGYTF
v_call: TRBV5-1; d_call: TRBD2; clone_size: .; j_call: TRBJ2-7; cdr3_nt: TGCGCCAGCAGCTTCTCAAGGTCGGGGACTAGCTTTTCCTACGAGCAGTACTTC; cdr3_aa: CASSFSRSGTSFSYEQYF
v_call: TRBV6-4; d_call: .; clone_size: once; j_call: TRBJ1-1; cdr3_nt: TGTGCCAGCAGTAGGTCAGCGAACACTGAAGCTTTCTTT; cdr3_aa: CASSRSANTEAFF
v_call: TRBV5-1; d_call: TRBD2; clone_size: .; j_call: TRBJ2-1; cdr3_nt: TGCGCCAGCAGCTTTGGTAGCGGGGGGGCGTACAATGAGCAGTTCTTC; cdr3_aa: CASSFGSGGAYNEQFF
v_call: TRBV11-2; d_call: .; clone_size: .; j_call: TRBJ2-3; cdr3_nt: TGTGCCAGCAGCGACAGCGGCGGTCCCACAGATACGCAGTATTTT; cdr3_aa: CASSDSGGPTDTQYF
v_call: TRBV5-1; d_call: TRBD2; clone_size: .; j_call: TRBJ2-2; cdr3_nt: TGCGCCAGCAATCCGGGACTAGGGGTCACCGGGGAGCTGTTTTTT; cdr3_aa: CASNPGLGVTGELFF
v_call: TRBV13; d_call: .; clone_size: .; j_call: TRBJ1-3; cdr3_nt: TGTGCCAGCAGCTTAGTGGGAGGGGCTGGAAACACCATATATTTT; cdr3_aa: CASSLVGGAGNTIYF
v_call: TRBV6-5; d_call: .; clone_size: once; j_call: TRBJ2-6; cdr3_nt: TGTGCCACAAGTTCAAGGAGCTCTGGGGCCAACGTCCTGACTTTC; cdr3_aa: CATSSRSSGANVLTF
v_call: TRBV25-1; d_call: .; clone_size: .; j_call: TRBJ2-5; cdr3_nt: TGTGCCAGCAGGGGGGACGAAGAGACCCAGTACTTC; cdr3_aa: CASRGDEETQYF
v_call: TRBV4-1; d_call: .; clone_size: .; j_call: TRBJ1-4; cdr3_nt: TGCGCCAGCAGCCAAGGCGGATGGGGAATGGATGAAAAACTGTTTTTT; cdr3_aa: CASSQGGWGMDEKLFF
v_call: TRBV19; d_call: .; clone_size: .; j_call: TRBJ1-6; cdr3_nt: TGTGCCAGTTCCGGGACAAGTAATTCACCCCTCCACTTT; cdr3_aa: CASSGTSNSPLHF
v_call: TRBV15; d_call: .; clone_size: .; j_call: TRBJ2-2; cdr3_nt: TGTGCCACCACCCTAGGGGGAAGGAACGGGGAGCTGTTTTTT; cdr3_aa: CATTLGGRNGELFF
v_call: TRBV7-6; d_call: .; clone_size: .; j_call: TRBJ2-5; cdr3_nt: TGTGCCAGCAGCTTACAGACCCCCCCCCAGTACTTC; cdr3_aa: CASSLQTPPQYF
v_call: TRBV5-6; d_call: TRBD1; clone_size: .; j_call: TRBJ2-7; cdr3_nt: TGTGCCAGCAGCTTCCGGGACAGGGGTCACGAGCAGTACTTC; cdr3_aa: CASSFRDRGHEQYF
v_call: TRBV19; d_call: .; clone_size: .; j_call: TRBJ2-6; cdr3_nt: TGTGCCAGTAGCTCCGGGGCTGGGGCCAACGTCCTGACTTTC; cdr3_aa: CASSSGAGANVLTF
v_call: TRBV11-3; d_call: .; clone_size: .; j_call: TRBJ2-1; cdr3_nt: TGTGCCAGCAGCTTAGACAGGGTTAATGAGCAGTTCTTC; cdr3_aa: CASSLDRVNEQFF
v_call: TRBV6-1; d_call: TRBD1; clone_size: .; j_call: TRBJ2-1; cdr3_nt: TGTGCCGGGCGCGACAGGGGGCGAAACAATGAGCAGTTCTTC; cdr3_aa: CAGRDRGRNNEQFF
v_call: TRBV29-1; d_call: TRBD1; clone_size: .; j_call: TRBJ2-6; cdr3_nt: TGCAGCGTTGGGGACAGGGGGACCTCTGGGGCCAACGTCCTGACTTTC; cdr3_aa: CSVGDRGTSGANVLTF
v_call: TRBV27; d_call: TRBD1; clone_size: once; j_call: TRBJ1-1; cdr3_nt: TGTGCCAGCAGTCCATGGACAGGGACAACCGAAGCTTTCTTT; cdr3_aa: CASSPWTGTTEAFF
v_call: TRBV5-4; d_call: .; clone_size: once; j_call: TRBJ1-1; cdr3_nt: TGTGCCAGCAGCTTGGGGGGTCCCCACACTGAAGCTTTCTTT; cdr3_aa: CASSLGGPHTEAFF